Shown below are 30 T cell receptor beta chains from a single sample sequenced in a study of blood T cell repertoires in COVID-19. Libraries were prepared by immunoSEQ multiplex PCR; TCRdb keeps only in-frame clonotypes and omits some of them. The sample comprises approximately 300,000 clones, around 90% of which are singletons, and 4% to 6% rests with the top ten. Sequencing used PBMCs or T cells enriched from blood (not recorded which). The receptors were sampled from a man aged 55 to 70 who had recovered from COVID-19.

This clone was seen once. V and J are TRBV18 and TRBJ2-7; 8 nucleotides match TRBD1. CDR1 is KGHSH and CDR2 is LQKENI in the germline V gene. J gave up 2 bases and V 3 bases, and 3 bases lay outside the gene matches. The length of the CDR3 is 14 residues. This CDR3 is CASSPTGVAYEQYF. DNA of the CDR3: TGTGCCAGCTCACCGACAGGGGTTGCCTACGAGCAGTACTTC.

The J gene is TRBJ2-6, the V gene TRBV18; 11 bases agree with TRBD1. Germline lookup yields CDR1 KGHSH and CDR2 LQKENI. The ends lost 3 bases at V and 3 bases at J; junction bases unmatched: 7. The CDR3 has 18 residues. CDR3 sequence: CASSPLGQGASGANVLTF. CDR3 DNA: TGTGCCAGCTCACCCCTAGGACAGGGGGCTAGTGGGGCCAACGTCCTGACTTTC.

CDR3 loop: CASSLAQIPHTGELFF. CDR3 bases: TGTGCCAGCAGCTTGGCCCAGATCCCCCACACCGGGGAGCTGTTTTTT. The chain employs TRBV5-6 and TRBJ2-2; D not certain. The germline V gene has CDR1 SGHDT and CDR2 YYEEEE. The CDR3 is made up of 16 amino acids. V was shortened by 0 bases and J by 3 bases, with 12 bases between the two germline ends. The full variable domain, its missing parts supplied by reference TRBV5-6 and TRBJ2-2, is DAGVTQSPTHLIKTRGQQVTLRCSPKSGHDTVSWYQQALGQGPQFIFQYYEEEERQRGNFPDRFSGHQFPNYSSELNVNALLLGDSALYLCASSLAQIPHTGELFFGEGSRLTVL.

The gene calls are TRBV15 and TRBJ1-4; no firm D call. Germline V lookup: CDR1 LNHNV, CDR2 YYDKDF (reference sequence). The V end was cut by 0 bases, the J end by 3 bases, with 5 bases between. The CDR3 consists of 14 residues. The DNA for the CDR3 is TGTGCCACCAGCAGAGAACGAGCTAATGAAAAACTGTTTTTT. Translating it yields CATSRERANEKLFF.

The chain combines TRBV5-6 with TRBJ2-3; 14 nucleotides line up with TRBD2. CDR1 and CDR2 (germline): SGHDT, YYEEEE. Trimming took 5 bases from V and 2 from J; bases not matched to a gene: 4. CDR3 length equals 16 residues. CDR3 bases: TGTGCCAGCAGTCGACTAGCGGGAGGGCCCACAGATACGCAGTATTTT. Amino acids: CASSRLAGGPTDTQYF.

This clone has only one observation. The chain uses TRBV15 and TRBJ2-3; 7 bases match TRBD2. With 0 bases clipped from V and 3 bases from J, the junction kept 9 bases outside the gene matches. The CDR3 is made up of 17 amino acids. Germline CDR1 LNHNV, CDR2 YYDKDF (reference sequence). CDR3 protein: CATSRDGGGGPTDTQYF. CDR3 in DNA: TGTGCCACCAGCAGAGATGGCGGGGGAGGGCCTACAGATACGCAGTATTTT.

This chain joins TRBV5-1 and TRBJ2-4; TRBD1 aligns across 8 bases. V was pared by 6 bases and J by 6 bases, with 8 bases of the junction left unmatched. The germline V gene has CDR1 SGHRS and CDR2 YFSETQ. This CDR3 has 14 amino acids. CDR3 DNA sequence: TGCGCCAGCAATCTGGGACAGGAAGGAAACATTCAGTACTTC. Translated: CASNLGQEGNIQYF. Together with reference TRBV5-1 and TRBJ2-4, the CDR3 gives the full variable domain: KAGVTQTPRYLIKTRGQQVTLSCSPISGHRSVSWYQQTPGQGLQFLFEYFSETQRNKGNFPGRFSGRQFSNSRSEMNVSTLELGDSALYLCASNLGQEGNIQYFGAGTRLSVL.

The chain combines TRBV28 with TRBJ2-5; 8 nucleotides align to TRBD1. CDR3 length equals 12 residues. Trimming at V came to 7 bases and at J to 4 bases, leaving 2 bases not matched to a gene. CDR1 and CDR2 (germline): MDHEN, SYDVKM. CDR3 nucleotide sequence: TGTGCCAGCAAACAGGGGGGAGAGACCCAGTACTTC. It is translated as CASKQGGETQYF.

The J gene is TRBJ2-7, the V gene TRBV3-1 (or the pseudogene TRBV3-2); D is perhaps TRBD2 (6 bases). V was cut by 1 base and J by 6 bases, with 16 bases left in between. Germline-derived CDR1 and CDR2 are LGHDT and YNNKEL (reference sequence). There are 15 residues in the CDR3. CDR3 sequence reads: CASSQVGAGPREQYF. DNA of the CDR3: TGTGCCAGCAGCCAAGTTGGGGCGGGGCCCCGCGAGCAGTACTTC.

The chain carries TRBV19 and TRBJ1-5; D unresolved. V was shortened by 3 bases and J by 0 bases, with 15 bases between the two germline ends. This CDR3 has 17 residues. Per the germline V gene, CDR1 is LNHDA and CDR2 is SQIVND (reference sequence). The CDR3 DNA reads TGTGCCAGTAGTATTTCGGCAGCCCACTATAGCAATCAGCCCCAGCATTTT. It specifies CASSISAAHYSNQPQHF.

This chain connects TRBV25-1 to TRBJ1-2; D is perhaps TRBD1 (5 bases). This CDR3 has 15 amino acids. Germline values: CDR1 MGHDK, CDR2 SYGVNS. Trimming pared 2 bases from V and 4 bases from J, leaving 14 bases between. This CDR3 is CASSEVGAQGYGYTF. CDR3 DNA: TGTGCCAGCAGTGAAGTTGGAGCCCAGGGCTATGGCTACACCTTC.

The V and J genes are TRBV9 and TRBJ2-7; 7 nucleotides line up with TRBD2. CDR3 size: 16 residues. From germline, CDR1 is SGDLS and CDR2 YYNGEE. Germline trimming cut 0 bases from V and 5 bases from J; bases unmatched to any gene: 11. The CDR3 DNA follows: TGTGCCAGCAGCGTAGATTTTGGACTAGGGATCCACGAGCAGTACTTC. It yields the protein CASSVDFGLGIHEQYF.

This clone was observed once. The chain is built from TRBV7-9 and TRBJ2-5, with 9 bases matching TRBD1. This CDR3 has 14 amino acids. Trimming took 5 bases from V and 3 from J; bases not matched to a gene: 4. Per the germline V gene, CDR1 is SEHNR and CDR2 is FQNEAQ (reference sequence). The CDR3 DNA follows: TGTGCCAGCAGCCAGGGACAGGGAGAAGAGACCCAGTACTTC. Translated: CASSQGQGEETQYF.

The chain carries TRBV10-1 and TRBJ2-2; TRBD1 matches 10 bases. The CDR3 covers 15 residues. Germline CDR1 WNHNN, CDR2 SYGVQD (reference sequence). The junction had 6 bases not matched to a gene; V was cut back by 9 bases and J by 2 bases. CDR3 sequence reads: CARSDRGRNTGELFF. The CDR3 DNA follows: TGCGCCAGGAGCGACAGGGGGCGCAACACCGGGGAGCTGTTTTTT.

The rearrangement links TRBV5-1 to TRBJ1-4; no definite D call. With 0 bases removed from V and 8 bases from J, the gap between germline ends came to 17 bases. This CDR3 region has 16 residues. The germline gives CDR1 SGHRS, CDR2 YFSETQ. The CDR3 DNA reads TGCGCCAGCAGCTTGGGGGTCCCGGGAGACGGGGAAAAACTGTTTTTT. This gives the protein CASSLGVPGDGEKLFF.

CDR3 bases: TGTGCCAGCAGCCCCGCGGGACAGGGGGGCCTCTTGGTCTTCTTT. It specifies CASSPAGQGGLLVFF. The chain couples TRBV9 to TRBJ1-1; TRBD1 matches 11 bases. This CDR3 comprises 15 residues. J gave up 14 bases and V 4 bases, and 16 bases lay outside the gene matches. The germline V gene has CDR1 SGDLS and CDR2 YYNGEE.

This chain links TRBV19 with TRBJ2-1, with D tentatively TRBD2 (6 bases). CDR1 LNHDA and CDR2 SQIVND come from the germline V gene (reference sequence). CDR3 length equals 17 residues. V was pared by 6 bases and J by 1 base, with 19 bases between. This CDR3 is CASSPLPGRSSYNEQFF. The CDR3 DNA reads as TGTGCCAGTAGCCCCCTCCCCGGGAGAAGTTCCTACAATGAGCAGTTCTTC.

The V gene is TRBV5-6, the J gene TRBJ2-7; 10 bases fit TRBD1. CDR1 SGHDT and CDR2 YYEEEE come from the germline V gene. The trim removed 0 bases at V and 3 bases at J, leaving 0 bases unmatched. This CDR3 comprises 14 residues. The CDR3 loop reads CASSLGDRGYEQYF. The CDR3 region has the DNA TGTGCCAGCAGCTTGGGGGACAGGGGCTACGAGCAGTACTTC.

The chain uses TRBV7-9 and TRBJ2-1, with 8 bases aligning to TRBD2. V was clipped by 0 bases and J by 8 bases; unmatched bases: 15. Germline V gives CDR1 SEHNR, CDR2 FQNEAQ (reference sequence). CDR3 length equals 18 residues. CDR3 sequence: CASSLARLASGYGDEQFF. CDR3 nucleotide sequence: TGTGCCAGCAGCTTAGCTAGATTGGCTAGCGGGTACGGGGATGAGCAGTTCTTC.

CDR3 coding DNA: TGTGCCAGCAGTTTCTTGTCCGGTTCGAACACTGAAGCTTTCTTT. It encodes CASSFLSGSNTEAFF. The chain carries TRBV28 and TRBJ1-1; D is uncertain. Trimming removed 3 bases at V and 1 base at J, with 12 bases between. The CDR3 runs 15 residues. CDR1 MDHEN and CDR2 SYDVKM come from the germline V gene.

The rearrangement links TRBV6-5 to TRBJ2-7; 12 bases line up with TRBD2. J gave up 6 bases and V 2 bases, and 5 bases lay outside the gene matches. This CDR3 spans 15 amino acids. Looked up from germline, CDR1 is MNHEY and CDR2 is SVGAGI. This CDR3 reads CASSYGLAGISEQYF. In DNA form, the CDR3 reads TGTGCCAGCAGTTACGGACTAGCGGGAATAAGCGAGCAGTACTTC.

This chain links TRBV15 with TRBJ1-2; 10 bases align to TRBD1. J was trimmed by 7 bases and V by 0 bases; bases with no gene match: 2. The length of the CDR3 is 14 residues. CDR1 is LNHNV, CDR2 YYDKDF, per germline (reference sequence). The CDR3 DNA reads as TGTGCCACCAGCAGAGACCGGGACAGGGGTGGCTACACCTTC. Translating it yields CATSRDRDRGGYTF.

The chain links TRBV6-2 or TRBV6-3 to TRBJ2-2; D is unresolved. V lost 2 bases, J lost 0 bases, and 10 bases lay in between. In germline, CDR1 is MNHEY, CDR2 SVGEGT. The CDR3 length is 16 residues. Here the CDR3 reads CASSYRLPSNTGELFF. The CDR3, as DNA: TGTGCCAGCAGTTACCGGTTACCCTCGAACACCGGGGAGCTGTTTTTT.

This chain joins TRBV6-5 and TRBJ2-7; possible D gene TRBD2, 6 bases. Trimming left V 6 bases short and J 5 bases short, with 17 bases between. Germline CDR1 MNHEY, CDR2 SVGAGI. The CDR3 has 14 residues. CDR3 protein: CASRPPGGSDEQYF. CDR3 bases: TGTGCCAGCAGGCCCCCTGGGGGGTCGGACGAGCAGTACTTC.

V usage is TRBV20-1 and J usage is TRBJ2-1; 13 bases align to TRBD2. After removal of 3 bases from V and 7 bases from J, the junction contained 9 bases not matched to a gene. Germline V lookup: CDR1 DFQATT, CDR2 SNEGSKA (reference sequence). The CDR3 has 16 residues. The CDR3 here is CSASAAGTSGINEQFF. The CDR3 DNA reads TGCAGTGCTAGTGCCGCCGGGACTAGCGGGATAAATGAGCAGTTCTTC.

This chain connects TRBV28 to TRBJ1-4, with D possibly matching TRBD1 (6 bases). V lost 2 bases and J lost 0, with 13 bases in between. Germline CDR1 reads MDHEN; CDR2 reads SYDVKM. The CDR3 covers 17 residues. CDR3 protein: CASSLMGGHATNEKLFF. The CDR3 DNA reads as TGTGCCAGCAGTTTAATGGGGGGGCATGCAACTAATGAAAAACTGTTTTTT.

This clone was recorded only once. The chain has TRBV4-3 and TRBJ2-3, with TRBD2 matching 9 bases. This CDR3 contains 14 residues. The germline V gene encodes CDR1 LGHNA and CDR2 YSLEER. With V trimmed by 6 bases and J by 4 bases, 5 bases remained unmatched. The CDR3: CASRSGLAADTQYF. CDR3 nucleotides: TGCGCCAGCAGATCGGGACTAGCTGCAGATACGCAGTATTTT.

CDR3 residues: CASSQEGQVLSLYEQYF. DNA for the CDR3: TGCGCCAGCAGCCAAGAGGGACAGGTCTTAAGCCTCTACGAGCAGTACTTC. V usage is TRBV4-1 and J usage is TRBJ2-7, with 8 bases matching TRBD1. V lost 0 bases and J lost 3; bases outside the gene matches: 10. CDR3 length: 17 residues. Germline V gene lookup returns CDR1 MGHRA and CDR2 YSYEKL.

The V call is TRBV7-2, the J call TRBJ2-1, with TRBD2 matching over 9 bases. The CDR3 has 15 amino acids. The germline CDR1 and CDR2 sequences are SGHTA and FQGNSA. V trimming: 5 bases; J trimming: 2 bases; junction bases outside the gene matches: 4. CDR3 in amino acids: CASSILAGAYNEQFF. Written as DNA, the CDR3 is TGTGCCAGCAGCATCTTAGCGGGGGCCTACAATGAGCAGTTCTTC.

This chain's CDR3 is CASSIADRGRNSPLHF. DNA of the CDR3: TGTGCCAGCAGCATAGCCGACAGGGGGCGGAATTCACCCCTCCACTTT. The V and J genes are TRBV7-3 and TRBJ1-6, with TRBD1 identical over 10 bases. The germline V gene encodes CDR1 SGHTA and CDR2 FQGTGA. The CDR3 is made up of 16 amino acids. After removal of 5 bases from V and 7 bases from J, the junction contained 8 bases not matched to a gene.